The rows below give T cell receptor beta chains drawn from one sample of a study of OX40 agonist ivuxolimab in advanced cancers. The method was immunoSEQ multiplex PCR; TCRdb's version includes in-frame clones alone and lacks a portion of them. The sample shows 85,000 to 95,000 clones, approximately 89% of them seen only once. Sequencing was performed on CD4+ or CD8+ T cells sorted from blood, taken in a trial of the OX40 agonist ivuxolimab. These receptor sequences come from an adult with an advanced solid tumor such as melanoma, head and neck, liver or kidney cancer. Both conserved end residues are part of each CDR3. D genes are given only for firm matches. Where a row states a size, it is once, few, many or the class of an expanded clone; other rows omit it.

J gene | D gene | V gene | clone size | CDR3 length | CDR3 DNA | CDR3 protein
TRBJ1-2 | . | TRBV20-1 | . | 11 | TGCAGTGCTAGAACCGAGAATGGCTACACCTTC | CSARTENGYTF
TRBJ2-1 | TRBD2 | TRBV15 | . | 18 | TGTGCCACCAGCAGAGATCCCCCCACTAGCGCCTTAGGGGATGAGCAGTTCTTC | CATSRDPPTSALGDEQFF
TRBJ2-3 | TRBD2 | TRBV9 | . | 16 | TGTGCCAGCAGCCCCCGGACTAGCAGTAGCACAGATACGCAGTATTTT | CASSPRTSSSTDTQYF
TRBJ2-1 | . | TRBV5-6 | . | 15 | TGTGCCAGCAGCTTGGTACCTGGGGCCTACAATGAGCAGTTCTTC | CASSLVPGAYNEQFF
TRBJ1-1 | . | TRBV6-1 | . | 13 | TGTGCCAGCAGTGACCGACAGAACACTGAAGCTTTCTTT | CASSDRQNTEAFF
TRBJ2-1 | . | TRBV6-5 | . | 11 | TGTGCCAGCAGTTCGCTAGGTGAGCAGTTCTTC | CASSSLGEQFF
TRBJ1-5 | . | TRBV12-5 | . | 13 | TGTGCTAGTGGTTTCGGCAGCAATCAGCCCCAGCATTTT | CASGFGSNQPQHF
TRBJ1-2 | . | TRBV7-2 | . | 14 | TGTGCCAGCAGCTTCGTGACGTTGGAGGATGGCTACACCTTC | CASSFVTLEDGYTF
TRBJ1-1 | . | TRBV30 | . | 12 | TGTGCCTGGGACAGGACTAACACTGAAGCTTTCTTT | CAWDRTNTEAFF
TRBJ2-7 | . | TRBV7-2 | . | 15 | TGTGCCAGCAGCTTAGCGGTGGGTGATACCTACGAGCAGTACTTC | CASSLAVGDTYEQYF
TRBJ1-2 | TRBD1 | TRBV6-1 | . | 14 | TGTGCCAGCAGGAGACAGGGCCCCGACTATGGCTACACCTTC | CASRRQGPDYGYTF
TRBJ2-1 | . | TRBV18 | . | 16 | TGTGCCAGCTCCAATGGAATTTTTTCCACTAACAATGAGCAGTTCTTC | CASSNGIFSTNNEQFF
TRBJ2-5 | . | TRBV5-1 | . | 15 | TGCGCCAGCAGCTTGGAAGGCAGGGGCTACGAGACCCAGTACTTC | CASSLEGRGYETQYF
TRBJ2-1 | . | TRBV10-2 | . | 14 | TGCGCCAGCCGAGGGGGGGACTCCTACAATGAGCAGTTCTTC | CASRGGDSYNEQFF
TRBJ2-4 | . | TRBV5-6 | . | 15 | TGTGCCAGCAGCTTAAACAGTTTAGCCAAAAACATTCAGTACTTC | CASSLNSLAKNIQYF
TRBJ1-1 | . | TRBV19 | . | 11 | TGTGCCAGCACGACGATAGCTGAAGCTTTCTTT | CASTTIAEAFF
TRBJ2-3 | . | TRBV19 | once | 16 | TGTGCCAGTAGTACAATGCAGGGCATAAGCACAGATACGCAGTATTTT | CASSTMQGISTDTQYF
TRBJ1-2 | . | TRBV19 | . | 16 | TGTGCCAGTAGTCGAAGGACGGACGCTGATAACTATGGCTACACCTTC | CASSRRTDADNYGYTF
TRBJ1-1 | TRBD1 | TRBV5-6 | . | 16 | TGTGCCAGCAGCTTCGGGACAGGATGGGAGAACACTGAAGCTTTCTTT | CASSFGTGWENTEAFF
TRBJ2-7 | TRBD1 | TRBV28 | . | 14 | TGTGCCAGCAGTTTACTAGACAGGGTCTACGAGCAGTACTTC | CASSLLDRVYEQYF
TRBJ2-5 | . | TRBV7-9 | . | 11 | TGTGCCAGCGGGGGGCAAGAGACCCAGTACTTC | CASGGQETQYF
TRBJ2-7 | TRBD2 | TRBV5-4 | . | 12 | TGTGCCAGCAGCTCCCTAGCGGGAGAGCAGTACTTC | CASSSLAGEQYF
TRBJ1-5 | . | TRBV29-1 | . | 13 | TGCAGCGTTGAAGAGGTCCCAGGTCAGCCCCAGCATTTT | CSVEEVPGQPQHF
TRBJ1-1 | . | TRBV14 | once | 13 | TGTGCCAGCAGCCCTCAAATGAACACTGAAGCTTTCTTT | CASSPQMNTEAFF
TRBJ2-4 | . | TRBV27 | . | 13 | TGTGCCAGCAGTTTAAGGCAGGGAATCATTCAGTACTTC | CASSLRQGIIQYF
TRBJ1-5 | . | TRBV7-2 | . | 13 | TGTGCCAGCAGCTCAGACCACAATCAGCCCCAGCATTTT | CASSSDHNQPQHF
TRBJ1-2 | TRBD1 | TRBV14 | . | 16 | TGTGCCAGCAGCCCCCTGGTGACAGGGGGCGCGGCGGGCTACACCTTC | CASSPLVTGGAAGYTF
TRBJ2-5 | TRBD2 | TRBV28 | . | 14 | TGTGCCAGCCAGGGACTAGCGGCACAAGAGACCCAGTACTTC | CASQGLAAQETQYF
TRBJ1-5 | . | TRBV2 | . | 12 | TGTGCCAGCAGTTACAGGGACCAGCCCCAGCATTTT | CASSYRDQPQHF
TRBJ2-7 | . | TRBV23-1 | . | 17 | TGCGCCAGCAGTCAAGGGGGATCATTCACCGAAACCTACGAGCAGTACTTC | CASSQGGSFTETYEQYF
TRBJ1-2 | . | TRBV25-1 | few | 11 | TGTGCCAGCAGTGAAGAGCGGGGCTACACCTTC | CASSEERGYTF
TRBJ1-2 | . | TRBV19 | once | 15 | TGTGCCAGTAGTATATCTCAACCTCGGGACTATGGCTACACCTTC | CASSISQPRDYGYTF
TRBJ2-5 | TRBD2 | TRBV7-3 | . | 18 | TGTGCCAGCAGCCCCGGGACTAGCGGGAGTTCCGTTCGAGAGACCCAGTACTTC | CASSPGTSGSSVRETQYF
TRBJ2-3 | . | TRBV7-9 | . | 16 | TGTGCCAGCAGCTTTACGGGGCTCCCTCGCGCAGATACGCAGTATTTT | CASSFTGLPRADTQYF
TRBJ1-4 | . | TRBV28 | . | 14 | TGTGCCAGCAGGATAGGTCTGTTCGATGAAAAACTGTTTTTT | CASRIGLFDEKLFF
TRBJ2-3 | . | TRBV7-3 | . | 17 | TGTACCAGCAGCTTAACGCCAAGTAATTCTGGGGCAGATACGCAGTATTTT | CTSSLTPSNSGADTQYF
TRBJ1-1 | . | TRBV6-5 | once | 13 | TGTGCCAGCAGTACCTCCCTAGATGTGAGAGCTTTCTTT | CASSTSLDVRAFF
TRBJ2-1 | . | TRBV9 | . | 14 | TGTGCCAGCAGCGTAGACCCCCTGGGGTCTGAGCAGTTCTTC | CASSVDPLGSEQFF
TRBJ2-4 | TRBD1 | TRBV7-9 | . | 16 | TGTGCCAGCAGCTTACCTACAGGGGGATCTAGAAACATTCAGTACTTC | CASSLPTGGSRNIQYF
TRBJ2-3 | TRBD1 | TRBV18 | . | 17 | TGTGCCAGCTCACCACCGACCGGGACAGGGAGCACAGATACGCAGTATTTT | CASSPPTGTGSTDTQYF
TRBJ1-4 | . | TRBV28 | once | 17 | TGTGCCAGCAGTTCCTACGGACGGATCCTCCTGGGTGAAAAACTGTTTTTT | CASSSYGRILLGEKLFF
TRBJ1-4 | . | TRBV27 | . | 15 | TGTGCCAGCAGTTCCCTCGGGGCAACTAATGAAAAACTGTTTTTT | CASSSLGATNEKLFF
TRBJ1-1 | TRBD1 | TRBV19 | . | 17 | TGTGCCAGTAGTCTTCTCCGGACAGGGATTATGAACACTGAAGCTTTCTTT | CASSLLRTGIMNTEAFF
TRBJ1-6 | . | TRBV6-5 | few | 14 | TGTGCCTCCGTGGACAGCGCTAGAGGTTCACCCCTCCACTTT | CASVDSARGSPLHF
TRBJ2-3 | TRBD1 | TRBV7-3 | . | 20 | TGTGCCAGCAGCTTAAGAGACCGGGACAGATTCCCATCTAGCACAGATACGCAGTATTTT | CASSLRDRDRFPSSTDTQYF
TRBJ1-2 | . | TRBV7-2 | once | 15 | TGTGCCAGCAGCTTAGAAGGACGGGGGCTATCTGGCTACACCTTC | CASSLEGRGLSGYTF
TRBJ2-3 | . | TRBV27 | . | 17 | TGTGCCAGCAGTTCAAGACCGCGACAGAGACTCACAGATACGCAGTATTTT | CASSSRPRQRLTDTQYF
TRBJ1-2 | TRBD1 | TRBV6-1 | . | 16 | TGTGCCAGCAGTGTGGGGACAGGGGCCACCTTCTATGGCTACACCTTC | CASSVGTGATFYGYTF
TRBJ2-2 | . | TRBV11-3 | . | 17 | TGTGCCAGCAGCTTAGAGAAAGCCTTATCGAACACCGGGGAGCTGTTTTTT | CASSLEKALSNTGELFF
TRBJ1-4 | . | TRBV15 | . | 16 | TGTGCCACCAGCAGAGGAATGGCAGGTATTAATGAAAAACTGTTTTTT | CATSRGMAGINEKLFF